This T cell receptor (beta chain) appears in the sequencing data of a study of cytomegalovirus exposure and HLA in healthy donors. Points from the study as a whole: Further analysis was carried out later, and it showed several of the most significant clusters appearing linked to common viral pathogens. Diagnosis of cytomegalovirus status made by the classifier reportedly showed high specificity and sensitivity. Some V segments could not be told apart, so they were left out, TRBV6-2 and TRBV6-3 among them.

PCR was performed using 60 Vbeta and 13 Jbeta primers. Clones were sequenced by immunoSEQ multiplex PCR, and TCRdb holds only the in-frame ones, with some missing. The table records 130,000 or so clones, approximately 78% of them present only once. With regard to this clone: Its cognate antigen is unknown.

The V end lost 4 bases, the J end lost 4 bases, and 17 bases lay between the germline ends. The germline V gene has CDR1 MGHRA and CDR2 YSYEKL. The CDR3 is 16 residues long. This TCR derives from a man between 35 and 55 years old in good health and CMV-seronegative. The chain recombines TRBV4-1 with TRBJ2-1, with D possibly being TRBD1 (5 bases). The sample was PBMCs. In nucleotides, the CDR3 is TGCGCCAGCAGCCGCCTTCTCCCCAGGGCGTACAATGAGCAGTTCTTC. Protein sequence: CASSRLLPRAYNEQFF.